The 28 T cell receptor beta chains below were found in one sample sequenced in a study of OX40 agonist ivuxolimab in advanced cancers. Assay: immunoSEQ multiplex PCR; the TCRdb copy retains only in-frame clones and omits some. The sample holds approximately 82,000 clones; roughly 90% are singletons and the top ten take 0.65%. Material: CD4+ or CD8+ T cells sorted from blood, obtained in a trial of the OX40 agonist ivuxolimab. Every receptor here comes from an adult with an advanced solid tumor such as melanoma, head and neck, liver or kidney cancer.

The chain joins TRBV9 to TRBJ1-3; the D is unclear. CDR3 length equals 15 residues. Trimming shortened V by 3 bases and J by 4 bases, and 14 bases separated the two germline ends. Looked up from germline, CDR1 is SGDLS and CDR2 is YYNGEE. The CDR3 DNA is TGTGCCAGCAGCGAGCAGTTGGGTGCCGGAAACACCATATATTTT. Encoded protein: CASSEQLGAGNTIYF.

This sequence joins TRBV7-8 and TRBJ2-1, with 7 bases fitting TRBD2. The germline gives CDR1 SGHVS, CDR2 FQNEAQ. The CDR3 sequence is 16 residues long. The J segment lost 3 bases and the V segment lost 0 bases, leaving 5 bases of the junction unmatched. The CDR3, as DNA: TGTGCCAGCAGCTTAGCGTTTGGGGGGGTCTACAATGAGCAGTTCTTC. Amino acid sequence: CASSLAFGGVYNEQFF.

This chain joins TRBV28 and TRBJ2-7; D call uncertain. The CDR3 contains 13 residues. Trimming shortened V by 2 bases and J by 0 bases, and 5 bases separated the two germline ends. Germline V CDR1 and CDR2: MDHEN, SYDVKM. The CDR3 nucleotides are TGTGCCAGCAGTTTAAGGACCTCCTACGAGCAGTACTTC. Amino acid sequence: CASSLRTSYEQYF. The full variable domain, rest sourced from reference TRBV28 and TRBJ2-7, is DVKVTQSSRYLVKRTGEKVFLECVQDMDHENMFWYRQDPGLGLRLIYFSYDVKMKEKGDIPEGYSVSREKKERFSLILESASTNQTSMYLCASSLRTSYEQYFGPGTRLTVT.

The chain is built from TRBV19 and TRBJ1-2, with D possibly TRBD1 on 5 matching bases. Per the germline V gene, CDR1 is LNHDA and CDR2 is SQIVND (reference sequence). V shed 3 bases and J shed 12 bases, with 17 bases lying between them. This CDR3 has 13 amino acids. In DNA, the CDR3 is TGTGCCAGTAGTATTTGGGGACGGGAAAGCGACACCTTC. This gives the protein CASSIWGRESDTF.

Details on this clone: Distinct nucleotide sequences in the sample also encode this CDR3. The chain's CDR3 is CASSQGDYGYTF. CDR3 DNA sequence: TGTGCCAGTAGTCAAGGGGACTATGGCTACACCTTC. The chain joins TRBV19 to TRBJ1-2, with D perhaps matching TRBD1 (5 bases). V was clipped by 5 bases and J by 3 bases, with 7 bases between them. Germline assignment: CDR1 LNHDA and CDR2 SQIVND (reference sequence). The CDR3 runs 12 residues.

This sequence joins TRBV19 and TRBJ2-7, with TRBD1 matching over 11 bases. Germline V lookup: CDR1 LNHDA, CDR2 SQIVND (reference sequence). The CDR3 runs 14 residues. The J segment lost 5 bases and the V segment lost 3 bases, leaving 3 bases of the junction unmatched. The CDR3 DNA follows: TGTGCCAGTAGTATTCGGACAGGGGGCAACGAGCAGTACTTC. As protein: CASSIRTGGNEQYF.

The sample holds a few counts of this clone. The chain links TRBV28 to TRBJ1-3; possible D gene TRBD1, 5 bases. The CDR3 is made up of 15 amino acids. Germline V gene sequence: CDR1 MDHEN, CDR2 SYDVKM. V shed 6 bases and J shed 3 bases, with 15 bases lying between them. The CDR3 DNA reads TGTGCCAGCAGCCCAGGGACTATCTTTGGAAACACCATATATTTT. This translates into CASSPGTIFGNTIYF.

This sequence joins TRBV10-1 and TRBJ2-1; 9 bases are a match to TRBD2. The CDR3 is 18 amino acids. Germline V CDR1 and CDR2: WNHNN, SYGVQD (reference sequence). Unmatched junction bases numbered 9, after V lost 2 bases and J lost 1 base. CDR3 DNA: TGCGCCAGCAGTGAGGTGGCTAGCGGGATGAATTCCTACAATGAGCAGTTCTTC. Its translation: CASSEVASGMNSYNEQFF.

The chain joins TRBV14 to TRBJ2-5; the D gene is possibly TRBD2 (5 bases). The CDR3 has 15 residues. CDR1 SGHDN and CDR2 FVKESK come from the germline V gene. V gave up 0 bases and J gave up 1 base, with 9 bases separating them. The CDR3 nucleotides read TGTGCCAGCAGCCAAGAAGTGGCGGGCCAAGAGACCCAGTACTTC. Amino acid sequence: CASSQEVAGQETQYF. Supplemented by reference TRBV14 and TRBJ2-5, the full variable domain reads EAGVTQFPSHSVIEKGQTVTLRCDPISGHDNLYWYRRVMGKEIKFLLHFVKESKQDESGMPNNRFLAERTGGTYSTLKVQPAELEDSGVYFCASSQEVAGQETQYFGPGTRLLVL.

This rearrangement joins TRBV9 to TRBJ2-1; 13 positions match TRBD2. The CDR3 spans 16 residues. The V and J ends lost 3 bases and 2 bases, in that order; junction bases with no gene match: 2. In germline, CDR1 is SGDLS, CDR2 YYNGEE. The chain's CDR3 is CASSAGTSGTYNEQFF. The DNA for the CDR3 is TGTGCCAGCAGCGCGGGGACTAGCGGGACCTACAATGAGCAGTTCTTC.

The chain employs TRBV2 and TRBJ1-1; D might be TRBD1 (6 bases). This CDR3 has 15 amino acids. The V end was cut by 7 bases, the J end by 0 bases, with 15 bases between. Germline V gives CDR1 SNHLY, CDR2 FYNNEI. The CDR3 region has the DNA TGTGCCAGCACCGCGGGCGGGGGCCTGAACACTGAAGCTTTCTTT. Translating it yields CASTAGGGLNTEAFF. Full variable domain (rest looked up from reference TRBV2 and TRBJ1-1): EPEVTQTPSHQVTQMGQEVILRCVPISNHLYFYWYRQILGQKVEFLVSFYNNEISEKSEIFDDQFSVERPDGSNFTLKIRSTKLEDSAMYFCASTAGGGLNTEAFFGQGTRLTVV.

The chain carries TRBV27 and TRBJ1-5; no reliable D call. Trimming took 5 bases from V and 0 from J, leaving 14 bases between them. This CDR3 spans 16 amino acids. Germline CDR1 reads MNHEY; CDR2 reads SMNVEV (reference sequence). DNA of the CDR3: TGTGCCAGCAGTCCCATTCTAGGCTATAGCAATCAGCCCCAGCATTTT. Its translation: CASSPILGYSNQPQHF.

V usage is TRBV6-4 and J usage is TRBJ1-5, with D unclear. Per germline, CDR1 MRHNA and CDR2 SNTAGT. Trimming removed 2 bases at V and 0 bases at J, with 14 bases between. CDR3 length: 17 amino acids. The CDR3 loop is CASSDPGNGFSNQPQHF. CDR3 in DNA: TGTGCCAGCAGTGACCCAGGAAATGGGTTTAGCAATCAGCCCCAGCATTTT.

The V and J genes are TRBV19 and TRBJ2-3; 9 bases align to TRBD1. Trimming removed 6 bases from V and 6 bases from J; junction bases left unmatched: 10. CDR1 is LNHDA, CDR2 SQIVND, per germline (reference sequence). The CDR3 runs to 15 residues. The DNA of the CDR3 is TGTGCCAGTAGCATTGGGACAGGGATCATGGATACGCAGTATTTT. Translated: CASSIGTGIMDTQYF. The full variable domain, in which reference TRBV19 and TRBJ2-3 provide the parts outside the CDR3, is DGGITQSPKYLFRKEGQNVTLSCEQNLNHDAMYWYRQDPGQGLRLIYYSQIVNDFQKGDIAEGYSVSREKKESFPLTVTSAQKNPTAFYLCASSIGTGIMDTQYFGPGTRLTVL.

This chain uses TRBV7-9 with TRBJ2-7; possibly TRBD1 for D (6 bases). Trimming cost V 4 bases and J 4 bases, with 8 bases left between them. This CDR3 is 12 amino acids long. Germline V gene lookup returns CDR1 SEHNR and CDR2 FQNEAQ (reference sequence). CDR3 loop: CASSSTGYEQYF. The DNA of the CDR3 is TGTGCCAGCAGCTCAACAGGGTACGAGCAGTACTTC.

The chain has TRBV6-6 and TRBJ1-2; D is perhaps TRBD1 (5 bases). Germline assignment: CDR1 MNHNY and CDR2 SVGAGI (reference sequence). This CDR3 has 14 amino acids. Trimming stripped 5 bases from V and 4 bases from J, with 14 bases between. This CDR3 reads CASSTRVNLYGYTF. The CDR3 bases are TGTGCCAGCAGTACCAGGGTCAACCTCTATGGCTACACCTTC.

The V gene is TRBV2, the J gene TRBJ1-2, with D unclear. Germline V CDR1 and CDR2: SNHLY, FYNNEI. V lost 6 bases, J lost 1 base, and 6 bases lay in between. The CDR3 length is 12 residues. This chain's CDR3 is CASRTGNYGYTF. CDR3 DNA sequence: TGTGCCAGCAGGACGGGTAACTATGGCTACACCTTC.

The chain joins TRBV11-3 to TRBJ2-1; 11 bases match TRBD2. Trimming at V came to 5 bases and at J to 10 bases, leaving 13 bases not matched to a gene. Germline values: CDR1 SGHNT, CDR2 YENEEA. This CDR3 is 16 amino acids long. CDR3 sequence reads: CASSPLAGGMKGEQFF. CDR3 bases: TGTGCCAGCAGCCCCCTAGCGGGAGGCATGAAGGGCGAGCAGTTCTTC.

The chain uses TRBV19 and TRBJ1-3; D remains unclear. V was trimmed by 3 bases and J by 4 bases, leaving 4 bases between them. Looked up from germline, CDR1 is LNHDA and CDR2 is SQIVND (reference sequence). There are 12 residues in the CDR3. The CDR3 nucleotides read TGTGCCAGTAGTATGGAGGGAAACACCATATATTTT. This encodes CASSMEGNTIYF.

The chain combines TRBV5-4 with TRBJ2-1; 9 nucleotides match TRBD2. The CDR3 extends over 14 amino acids. The germline V gene has CDR1 SGHNT and CDR2 YYREEE (reference sequence). The J segment lost 10 bases and the V segment lost 3 bases, leaving 8 bases of the junction unmatched. CDR3 nucleotide sequence: TGTGCCAGCAGCTCCGCTAGCGGGGTGGGGGAGCAGTTCTTC. Protein: CASSSASGVGEQFF.

The chain links TRBV5-3 to TRBJ1-5; TRBD1 matches 12 bases. TRBV5-3 is recorded as an ORF, its role being uncertain. The CDR3 totals 15 residues. V gave up 4 bases and J gave up 7 bases; unmatched junction bases: 6. CDR3 loop: CARSPSGTGGQPQHF. CDR3 coding DNA: TGTGCCAGAAGCCCTAGCGGGACAGGGGGCCAGCCCCAGCATTTT.

The chain employs TRBV5-5 and TRBJ2-1, with a possible D match to TRBD1 (6 bases). The germline V gene has CDR1 SGHKS and CDR2 YYEKEE (reference sequence). V lost 5 bases and J lost 2, with 17 bases in between. This CDR3 region has 16 residues. The CDR3 loop reads CASRTGPGDTYNEQFF. CDR3 nucleotides: TGTGCCAGCAGAACAGGGCCCGGGGACACCTACAATGAGCAGTTCTTC.

This clone has only one observation. The chain carries TRBV5-1 and TRBJ1-1; D ambiguous. V lost 1 base and J lost 3, with 7 bases in between. This CDR3 spans 13 amino acids. Per germline, CDR1 SGHRS and CDR2 YFSETQ. CDR3 protein: CASSLSGDTEAFF. The CDR3 bases are TGCGCCAGCAGCTTGTCAGGCGACACTGAAGCTTTCTTT. Full variable domain (missing parts from reference TRBV5-1 and TRBJ1-1): KAGVTQTPRYLIKTRGQQVTLSCSPISGHRSVSWYQQTPGQGLQFLFEYFSETQRNKGNFPGRFSGRQFSNSRSEMNVSTLELGDSALYLCASSLSGDTEAFFGQGTRLTVV.

The J gene is TRBJ2-3, the V gene TRBV7-2; D is perhaps TRBD1 (6 bases). Trimming shortened V by 2 bases and J by 3 bases, and 6 bases separated the two germline ends. Germline V lookup: CDR1 SGHTA, CDR2 FQGNSA. The CDR3 is made up of 13 amino acids. CDR3 DNA sequence: TGTGCCAGCAGCTTACAGGGGACAGATACGCAGTATTTT. Its translation: CASSLQGTDTQYF.

The J gene is TRBJ2-1, the V gene TRBV19; 12 bases are shared with TRBD2. Trimming removed 6 bases from V and 11 bases from J; junction bases left unmatched: 11. In germline, CDR1 is LNHDA, CDR2 SQIVND (reference sequence). The CDR3 contains 15 residues. CDR3 residues: CASRGGTSGSRQQFF. The CDR3 DNA is TGTGCCAGTAGAGGCGGGACTAGCGGGTCTCGCCAGCAGTTCTTC.

This chain joins TRBV6-5 and TRBJ2-1; D is uncertain. V lost 2 bases to trimming and J lost 5 bases, with 10 bases between them. This CDR3 is 14 amino acids long. The V gene's germline CDR1 is MNHEY and CDR2 SVGAGI. The CDR3 DNA sequence: TGTGCCAGCAGTTACGCCCCGGGCGACAATGAGCAGTTCTTC. Protein sequence: CASSYAPGDNEQFF.

The gene calls are TRBV7-3 and TRBJ1-5; no firm D call. The CDR3 consists of 13 residues. Between the trimmed V and J ends, which lost 0 bases and 6 bases, there was a span of 6 bases. Germline lookup yields CDR1 SGHTA and CDR2 FQGTGA. The CDR3, as DNA: TGTGCCAGCAGCTTAACGTGGGGTCAGCCCCAGCATTTT. It translates to CASSLTWGQPQHF.

This rearrangement joins TRBV7-2 to TRBJ2-5; 8 bases align to TRBD1. V shed 3 bases, J shed 5 bases, and the junction held 5 bases outside the gene matches. CDR1 is SGHTA, CDR2 FQGNSA, per germline. The CDR3 loop spans 14 amino acids. CDR3: CASSLDRVEETQYF. Written as DNA, the CDR3 is TGTGCCAGCAGCTTGGACAGGGTAGAGGAGACCCAGTACTTC.